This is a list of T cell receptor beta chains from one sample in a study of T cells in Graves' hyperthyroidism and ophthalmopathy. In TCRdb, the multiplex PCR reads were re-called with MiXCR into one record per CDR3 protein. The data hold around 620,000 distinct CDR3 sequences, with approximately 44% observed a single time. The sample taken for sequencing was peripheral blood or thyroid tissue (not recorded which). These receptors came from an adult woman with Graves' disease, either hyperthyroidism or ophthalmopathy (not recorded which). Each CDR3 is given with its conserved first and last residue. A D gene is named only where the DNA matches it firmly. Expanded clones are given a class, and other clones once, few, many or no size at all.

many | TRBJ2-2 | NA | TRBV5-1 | TGCGCCAGCAGCGTAGGGTACCGGGAGCTGTTTTTT | CASSVGYRELFF
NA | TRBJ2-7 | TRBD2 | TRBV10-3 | TGTGCCATCAGTGAGTCGACTAGCGGGAGGGCCTACGAGCAGTACTTC | CAISESTSGRAYEQYF
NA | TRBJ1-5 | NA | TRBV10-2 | TGCGCCAGCAGTGAAAGTTACAATCAGCCCCAGCATTTT | CASSESYNQPQHF
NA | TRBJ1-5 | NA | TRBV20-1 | TGCAGTGCTAGAGTCGCGGGCCTAAATCAGCCCCAGCATTTT | CSARVAGLNQPQHF
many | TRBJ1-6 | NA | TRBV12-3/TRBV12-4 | TGTGCCAGCAGTTTATCTGGGGGTGGTAATTCACCCCTCCACTTT | CASSLSGGGNSPLHF
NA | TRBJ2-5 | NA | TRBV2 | TGTGCCAGCAGTGTAGCGGAGACTATCGGACAAGAGACCCAGTACTTC | CASSVAETIGQETQYF
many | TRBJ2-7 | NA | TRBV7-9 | TGTGCCAGCAGTCCCCCAGCCGCCTACGAGCAGTACTTC | CASSPPAAYEQYF
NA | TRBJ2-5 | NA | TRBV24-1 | TGTGCCACCAGTGATCATACCGGGACCCAGTACTTC | CATSDHTGTQYF
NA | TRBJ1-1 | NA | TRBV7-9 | TGTGCCAGCAGCTCCTCGGGGAGCACTGAAGCTTTCTTT | CASSSSGSTEAFF
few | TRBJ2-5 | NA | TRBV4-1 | TGCGCCAGCAGCCGCTACGGGGGAGAGGCCCAAGAGACCCAGTACTTC | CASSRYGGEAQETQYF
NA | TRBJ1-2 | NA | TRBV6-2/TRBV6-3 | TGTGCCAGCACGTCAGGGCTCTATGGCTACACCTTC | CASTSGLYGYTF
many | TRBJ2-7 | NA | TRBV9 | TGTGCCAGCAGCGTAGCCTCAGGCTCCTACGAGCAGTACTTC | CASSVASGSYEQYF
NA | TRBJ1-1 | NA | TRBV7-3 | TGTGCCAGCAGCGCCACAGGGTTGAGCACTGAAGCTTTCTTT | CASSATGLSTEAFF
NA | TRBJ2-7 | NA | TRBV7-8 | TGCGCCAGCAGCCAAGATCATGATAAGGAATACGAGCAGTACTTC | CASSQDHDKEYEQYF